This TCR beta chain was sequenced during a study of regulatory T cells in long-lasting Graves disease. Study in general: Newly diagnosed Graves' patients had under 3 months of antithyroid drugs.

The germline V gene has CDR1 ENHRY and CDR2 SYGVKD. The V segment lost 8 bases and the J segment 2 bases; nucleotides outside the gene matches: 9. The length of the CDR3 is 15 residues. CDR3-region Arm-PCR and iRepertoire HTBI primers produced the TCR beta libraries. TCRdb independently ran MiXCR on the multiplex PCR reads; one entry per CDR3 protein. The repertoire holds about 540,000 distinct CDR3 sequences, with about 14% as singletons. Described time point: newly diagnosed GD, antithyroid drugs for less than 3 months. RNA from PBMCs was the source of the TCR library. These data also featured in a second study, about T cells in Graves' hyperthyroidism and ophthalmopathy.

The rearrangement links TRBV10-3 to TRBJ2-7, with TRBD1 matching over 10 bases. This TCR was sampled from a man aged 25-40 years with Graves disease. Sequenced material: peripheral blood mononuclear cells (PBMCs), taken at new diagnosis, from a patient treated with antithyroid drugs. Written as DNA, the CDR3 is TGTGCCATCTTCGAACCGGGACAGGGGACCTACGAGCAGTACTTC. The encoded protein is CAIFEPGQGTYEQYF.